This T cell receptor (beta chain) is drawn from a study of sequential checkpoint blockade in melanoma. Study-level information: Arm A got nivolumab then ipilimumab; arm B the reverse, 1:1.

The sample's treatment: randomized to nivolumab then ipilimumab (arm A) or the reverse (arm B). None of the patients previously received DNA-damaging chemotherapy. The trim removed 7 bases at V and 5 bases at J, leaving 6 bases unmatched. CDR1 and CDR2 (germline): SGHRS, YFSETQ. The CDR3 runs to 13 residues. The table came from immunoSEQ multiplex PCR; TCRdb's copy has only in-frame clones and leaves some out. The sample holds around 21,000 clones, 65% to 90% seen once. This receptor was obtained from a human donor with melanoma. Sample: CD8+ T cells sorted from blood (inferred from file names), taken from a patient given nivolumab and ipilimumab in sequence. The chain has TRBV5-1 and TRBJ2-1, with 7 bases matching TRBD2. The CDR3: CASGTGGDNEQFF. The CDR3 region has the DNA TGCGCCAGCGGGACGGGGGGTGACAATGAGCAGTTCTTC.